This T cell receptor beta chain was obtained from a study of cytomegalovirus exposure and HLA in healthy donors. Broader study findings: In vitro confirmation showed a few CMV-associated chains to be CMV antigen specific. TCR beta V segments were, for the most part, productive about 87% or about 30% of the time in an earlier analysis. For most TCR sequences rarity was the rule, although some public TCRs occurred in many donors.

This CDR3 has 16 amino acids. Looked up from germline, CDR1 is LNHNV and CDR2 is YYDKDF (reference sequence). V trimming: 5 bases; J trimming: 7 bases; junction bases outside the gene matches: 12. Researchers ran the PCR with 60 Vbeta and 13 Jbeta primers. Measured with immunoSEQ multiplex PCR; TCRdb has only the in-frame clones, and not every one. The sample gives approximately 180,000 clones, about three quarters of which show up once; 1.1% is in the top ten. About this clone itself: What it recognizes is unknown.

Material for sequencing was PBMCs. The sequence was collected from a woman aged 40 to 50 in good health and CMV-seronegative. The chain employs TRBV15 and TRBJ2-7; 12 bases are a match to TRBD1. Here the CDR3 reads CATSEPWDRGQGEQYF. The CDR3 bases are TGTGCCACCAGCGAACCCTGGGACAGGGGGCAAGGAGAGCAGTACTTC. Full variable domain (rest looked up from reference TRBV15 and TRBJ2-7): DAMVIQNPRYQVTQFGKPVTLSCSQTLNHNVMYWYQQKSSQAPKLLFHYYDKDFNNEADTPDNFQSRRPNTSFCFLDIRSPGLGDTAMYLCATSEPWDRGQGEQYFGPGTRLTVT.